This is a list of T cell receptor beta chains from one sample in a study of identical twins. TCRdb reanalysed the 5' RACE reads using MiXCR and keeps one entry per CDR3 protein. The data show 500,000 or so distinct CDR3 sequences, with more than 13% seen just once and 0.5% to 0.65% held by the top ten. Another study also made use of these data, one on yellow fever vaccine responses in identical twins.

The sequenced sample was CD4+ T cells sorted from blood. All receptors come from a woman between 18 and 29 years old in good health. Both conserved end residues are part of each CDR3. D genes are given only for firm matches. Size tells how often a clone was seen (once, few, many) or the class of an expanded clone, and some rows leave it out.

D gene	clone size	V gene	J gene	CDR3 protein	CDR3 DNA
-	few	TRBV5-6	TRBJ1-1	CASSLFVGIVGTEAFF	TGTGCCAGCAGCTTGTTCGTCGGGATCGTAGGCACTGAAGCTTTCTTT
-	few	TRBV29-1	TRBJ2-3	CSGVPGRIDTQYF	TGCAGCGGCGTACCGGGACGTATAGATACGCAGTATTTT
TRBD1	few	TRBV18	TRBJ2-7	CASSLPTGGAYEQYF	TGTGCCAGCTCACTCCCGACAGGGGGGGCCTACGAGCAGTACTTC
TRBD2	-	TRBV6-1	TRBJ2-7	CASRLQLAHVNEQYF	TGTGCCAGCAGACTCCAACTAGCGCATGTCAACGAGCAGTACTTC
-	few	TRBV29-1	TRBJ2-7	CSVLMGGYEQYF	TGCAGCGTCCTCATGGGGGGCTACGAGCAGTACTTC
TRBD2	-	TRBV2	TRBJ2-1	CASSPWTSGGNNEQFF	TGTGCCAGCAGCCCTTGGACTAGCGGGGGAAACAATGAGCAGTTCTTC
TRBD1	few	TRBV7-8	TRBJ2-3	CASSLADTGAQYF	TGTGCCAGCAGCTTAGCGGATACAGGGGCGCAGTATTTT
TRBD2	many	TRBV5-1	TRBJ2-3	CASSLVPGTRDTQYF	TGCGCCAGCAGCTTGGTTCCTGGGACTAGGGATACGCAGTATTTT
-	-	TRBV7-2	TRBJ1-1	CASSRRLNTEAFF	TGTGCCAGCAGCCGAAGACTGAACACTGAAGCTTTCTTT
TRBD2	few	TRBV12-3/TRBV12-4	TRBJ2-1	CASSSRGGRNEQFF	TGTGCCAGCAGTTCTCGGGGGGGGAGGAATGAGCAGTTCTTC
-	few	TRBV6-5	TRBJ2-1	CASSPKKNEQFF	TGTGCCAGCAGCCCCAAGAAAAATGAGCAGTTCTTC
TRBD2	-	TRBV9	TRBJ2-7	CASSPVVAGGFEQYF	TGTGCCAGCAGCCCCGTAGTAGCGGGGGGGTTCGAGCAGTACTTC
TRBD2	many	TRBV28	TRBJ2-7	CASSLGGSKGEQYF	TGTGCCAGCAGTTTAGGCGGGAGTAAAGGCGAGCAGTACTTC
TRBD2	few	TRBV4-1	TRBJ2-1	CASSQDSGTSDYNEQFF	TGCGCCAGCAGCCAAGATAGTGGGACTAGCGACTACAATGAGCAGTTCTTC
-	many	TRBV7-2	TRBJ2-5	CASSPFGGLQETQYF	TGTGCCAGCAGCCCTTTCGGTGGTCTACAAGAGACCCAGTACTTC
-	-	TRBV10-3	TRBJ2-1	CAISLGFNEQFF	TGTGCCATCAGCTTAGGGTTCAATGAGCAGTTCTTC
TRBD1	-	TRBV6-6	TRBJ2-1	CATRDRSFNEQFF	TGTGCCACCCGGGACAGGTCCTTCAATGAGCAGTTCTTC
TRBD2	-	TRBV3-1	TRBJ2-7	CASSSGLAGAGEQYF	TGTGCCAGCAGCTCGGGACTAGCGGGAGCAGGGGAGCAGTACTTC
-	many	TRBV12-3/TRBV12-4	TRBJ1-2	CASSFGGANYGYTF	TGTGCCAGCAGTTTTGGCGGAGCTAACTATGGCTACACCTTC
-	few	TRBV5-6	TRBJ2-1	CASSLGSVQGPEQFF	TGTGCCAGCAGCTTGGGGTCGGTCCAGGGGCCTGAGCAGTTCTTC
-	-	TRBV20-1	TRBJ2-5	CSARGERTRRETQYF	TGCAGTGCTAGAGGGGAGAGGACGCGTAGGGAGACCCAGTACTTC
-	-	TRBV5-6	TRBJ2-7	CASTSGFHEQYF	TGTGCCAGCACCTCAGGGTTCCACGAGCAGTACTTC
-	-	TRBV5-1	TRBJ1-4	CASSLAGDGYEKLFF	TGCGCCAGCAGCTTGGCCGGGGACGGATATGAAAAACTGTTTTTT
-	many	TRBV29-1	TRBJ2-3	CSVEVADTQYF	TGCAGCGTTGAGGTGGCGGATACGCAGTATTTT
TRBD2	-	TRBV11-2	TRBJ2-2	CASSQRTSNTGELFF	TGTGCCAGCAGCCAGAGGACTAGCAACACCGGGGAGCTGTTTTTT
-	-	TRBV20-1	TRBJ2-1	CSAKEGGNEQFF	TGCAGTGCGAAAGAGGGGGGCAATGAGCAGTTCTTC
TRBD2	few	TRBV27	TRBJ2-7	CASSRQGDPTSGYEQYF	TGTGCCAGCAGTAGACAGGGAGACCCGACTAGCGGCTACGAGCAGTACTTC
TRBD1	few	TRBV27	TRBJ2-7	CASSLEDRMAYEQYF	TGTGCCAGCAGTTTAGAGGACAGGATGGCCTACGAGCAGTACTTC
TRBD2	few	TRBV11-2	TRBJ2-1	CASSLELAGVHEQFF	TGTGCCAGCAGCTTAGAACTAGCGGGGGTGCATGAGCAGTTCTTC
-	few	TRBV7-2	TRBJ1-1	CASSFNTDTEAFF	TGTGCCAGCAGCTTTAACACAGACACTGAAGCTTTCTTT
-	-	TRBV7-9	TRBJ1-1	CASSLGGGRGTEAFF	TGTGCCAGCAGCTTAGGCGGGGGGCGCGGGACTGAAGCTTTCTTT
-	-	TRBV5-1	TRBJ2-3	CASSRRAGTDTQYF	TGCGCCAGCAGCCGGAGGGCCGGGACAGATACGCAGTATTTT
-	-	TRBV2	TRBJ2-7	CASKAGRYEQYF	TGTGCCAGCAAGGCAGGTCGCTACGAGCAGTACTTC
TRBD1	-	TRBV4-1	TRBJ1-1	CASSQGTGKGNTEAFF	TGCGCCAGCAGCCAAGGGACAGGGAAAGGGAACACTGAAGCTTTCTTT
-	-	TRBV7-2	TRBJ2-7	CASSRVADSTYEQYF	TGTGCCAGCAGCCGAGTCGCGGACAGCACCTACGAGCAGTACTTC
-	-	TRBV24-1	TRBJ2-7	CATSEGGSGAKQYF	TGTGCCACCAGTGAAGGGGGGTCCGGGGCGAAGCAGTACTTC
-	few	TRBV5-1	TRBJ1-1	CASSLEGPGSNFF	TGCGCCAGCAGCTTGGAGGGACCCGGTTCAAACTTCTTT
-	few	TRBV7-9	TRBJ1-4	CASSLWGQGGEKLFF	TGTGCCAGCAGCTTGTGGGGCCAGGGAGGTGAAAAACTGTTTTTT
TRBD2	-	TRBV5-4	TRBJ2-7	CAMGLSGSTHEQYF	TGTGCCATGGGCCTTAGCGGGAGTACCCACGAGCAGTACTTC
-	few	TRBV5-6	TRBJ2-2	CASSLGSGIRAGELFF	TGTGCCAGCAGCTTGGGTTCGGGGATTCGCGCCGGGGAGCTGTTTTTT
TRBD1	-	TRBV14	TRBJ2-1	CASSQDQGGWYNEQFF	TGTGCCAGCAGCCAAGATCAAGGGGGCTGGTACAATGAGCAGTTCTTC
-	many	TRBV20-1	TRBJ2-5	CSPGVVGAKTQYF	TGCAGCCCCGGGGTCGTTGGGGCAAAGACCCAGTACTTC
-	-	TRBV30	TRBJ2-1	CAWSVVPYNGEQFF	TGTGCCTGGAGTGTAGTACCCTACAATGGTGAGCAGTTCTTC
TRBD1	-	TRBV7-9	TRBJ2-7	CASSKGQGVYEQYF	TGTGCCAGCAGCAAGGGACAGGGCGTCTACGAGCAGTACTTC
-	-	TRBV5-1	TRBJ2-7	CASSLDRVGTNPITYEQYF	TGCGCCAGCAGCCTTGACAGGGTCGGGACTAATCCCATCACCTACGAGCAGTACTTC
TRBD1	-	TRBV9	TRBJ2-7	CASSASTGSEQYF	TGTGCCAGCAGCGCGTCGACAGGGTCGGAGCAGTACTTC
-	-	TRBV5-1	TRBJ2-3	CASRREAEDTQYF	TGCGCCAGCAGGAGAGAGGCGGAAGATACGCAGTATTTT
-	-	TRBV7-2	TRBJ1-2	CASSLGSISSYGYTF	TGTGCCAGCAGCTTAGGGTCAATTTCCTCCTATGGCTACACCTTC
-	few	TRBV20-1	TRBJ2-5	CSARDGITETQYF	TGCAGTGCTAGAGATGGAATAACAGAGACCCAGTACTTC
-	-	TRBV4-2	TRBJ2-7	CASSPRSREQYF	TGTGCCAGCAGCCCCAGGAGTCGCGAGCAGTACTTC
-	few	TRBV29-1	TRBJ1-2	CSVGRGTYGYTF	TGCAGCGTTGGGCGGGGGACCTATGGCTACACCTTC
-	few	TRBV15	TRBJ2-1	CATSRERGDEQFF	TGTGCCACCAGCAGAGAACGAGGCGATGAGCAGTTCTTC
TRBD1	few	TRBV20-1	TRBJ2-7	CSARYPGQGAGEQYF	TGCAGTGCTAGATACCCGGGACAGGGGGCGGGCGAGCAGTACTTC
-	-	TRBV25-1	TRBJ1-2	CASSEYSGGNYGYTF	TGTGCCAGCAGTGAATATTCCGGGGGTAACTATGGCTACACCTTC